The 14 T cell receptor beta chains presented below share a single source sample, sequenced in a study of blood T cells in healthy people across ages. Using a J-beta primer mix together with a sample-barcoded 5' primer, a second PCR was run for roughly 6 to 11 cycles. TCRdb passed the 5' RACE reads through MiXCR, listing each CDR3 protein once. The table includes 1.5 million to 2 million distinct CDR3 sequences, approximately 50% detected once. Sequenced material: blood. These receptors originate from a woman in her 40s in good health.

The chain is built from TRBV15 and TRBJ2-7, with 8 bases that match TRBD1. The CDR3 is made up of 14 amino acids. Germline CDR1 reads LNHNV; CDR2 reads YYDKDF (reference sequence). Trimming at V came to 5 bases and at J to 4 bases, leaving 7 bases not matched to a gene. CDR3 loop: CATSELDRDYEQYF. The CDR3 DNA sequence: TGTGCCACCAGCGAATTGGACAGGGATTACGAGCAGTACTTC.

CDR3 bases: TGTGCCAGCAGCCCAAACCCAACAGGGGCCAATGAGCAGTTCTTC. This gives the protein CASSPNPTGANEQFF. This chain uses TRBV6-5 with TRBJ2-1; 7 bases fit TRBD1. The J segment lost 6 bases and the V segment lost 6 bases, leaving 11 bases of the junction unmatched. This CDR3 has 15 amino acids. Looked up from germline, CDR1 is MNHEY and CDR2 is SVGAGI.

This clonotype came up a few times. V usage is TRBV28 and J usage is TRBJ1-2; D call uncertain. The CDR3 consists of 13 residues. Trimming cost V 6 bases and J 3 bases, with 11 bases left between them. Germline V gene sequence: CDR1 MDHEN, CDR2 SYDVKM. The CDR3 region has the DNA TGTGCCAGCAGCTTCAGGCTCCACTATGGCTACACCTTC. It translates to CASSFRLHYGYTF.

The rearrangement uses TRBV20-1 and TRBJ1-1; the D gene is possibly TRBD1 (5 bases). Trimming took 3 bases from V and 1 from J, leaving 24 bases between them. CDR1 and CDR2 from the germline V gene are DFQATT and SNEGSKA (reference sequence). The CDR3 is 18 amino acids. The CDR3 region is CSASRNLPAPRGNTEAFF. The CDR3 DNA sequence: TGCAGTGCTAGCCGAAACCTCCCCGCCCCTAGGGGGAACACTGAAGCTTTCTTT.

V usage is TRBV10-3 and J usage is TRBJ2-1; the match to TRBD2 covers 14 bases. The J segment lost 8 bases and the V segment lost 6 bases, leaving 6 bases of the junction unmatched. Germline values: CDR1 ENHRY, CDR2 SYGVKD. The CDR3 extends over 15 amino acids. CDR3 protein: CAISRLAGGPDEQFF. The CDR3 nucleotides read TGTGCCATCAGCCGACTAGCGGGGGGGCCGGATGAGCAGTTCTTC.

The rearrangement links TRBV5-1 to TRBJ1-2; D is possibly TRBD1 (6 bases). V was pared by 1 base and J by 1 base, with 11 bases between. Germline V gives CDR1 SGHRS, CDR2 YFSETQ. This CDR3 region has 15 residues. CDR3 in DNA: TGCGCCAGCAGCTTGAACACAGGGATTAACTATGGCTACACCTTC. The encoded protein is CASSLNTGINYGYTF.

This clonotype is a singleton in its sample. The genes are TRBV28 and TRBJ2-1, with D possibly matching TRBD2 (5 bases). The germline V and J ends were trimmed by 2 bases and 7 bases, with 15 bases remaining between them. Germline CDR1 is MDHEN and CDR2 is SYDVKM. The CDR3 contains 15 residues. The CDR3 DNA is TGTGCCAGCAGTTTACGGGGAATTCTTGGTAATGAGCAGTTCTTC. Its protein is CASSLRGILGNEQFF.

The chain recombines TRBV18 with TRBJ2-3; D not certain. Trimming took 0 bases from V and 2 from J, leaving 9 bases between them. Germline CDR1 reads KGHSH; CDR2 reads LQKENI. The CDR3 length is 15 residues. The CDR3: CASSPPSPSTDTQYF. The DNA for the CDR3 is TGTGCCAGCTCACCACCCTCCCCCTCCACAGATACGCAGTATTTT. Using reference TRBV18 and TRBJ2-3 for the parts outside the CDR3, the full variable domain is NAGVMQNPRHLVRRRGQEARLRCSPMKGHSHVYWYRQLPEEGLKFMVYLQKENIIDESGMPKERFSAEFPKEGPSILRIQQVVRGDSAAYFCASSPPSPSTDTQYFGPGTRLTVL.

The V gene is TRBV7-2, the J gene TRBJ2-1; 11 nucleotides line up with TRBD2. The J segment lost 0 bases and the V segment lost 6 bases, leaving 4 bases of the junction unmatched. This CDR3 spans 16 amino acids. In germline, CDR1 is SGHTA, CDR2 FQGNSA. The CDR3 spells CASRWTSGYSYNEQFF. The CDR3 coding sequence is TGTGCCAGCAGGTGGACTAGCGGGTACTCCTACAATGAGCAGTTCTTC.

This chain uses TRBV29-1 with TRBJ2-5, with TRBD1 identical over 8 bases. The germline CDR1 and CDR2 sequences are SQVTM and ANQGSEA. Trimming cost V 7 bases and J 0 bases; bases outside gene matches: 7. This CDR3 spans 14 amino acids. The CDR3, as DNA: TGCAGCGCGACAGGGGTCGGATACCAAGAGACCCAGTACTTC. This sequence encodes CSATGVGYQETQYF.

This clonotype has a handful of counts. The V gene is TRBV20-1, the J gene TRBJ1-6, with TRBD1 matching over 11 bases. The V gene end was trimmed by 7 bases and the J gene end by 6 bases; junction bases not matched to a gene: 11. The germline V gene has CDR1 DFQATT and CDR2 SNEGSKA (reference sequence). This CDR3 contains 16 residues. CDR3 sequence reads: CSVGGQGARSNSPLHF. CDR3 sequence (DNA): TGCAGTGTCGGAGGACAGGGGGCGCGTTCTAATTCACCCCTCCACTTT.

The CDR3 region has the DNA TGTGCCCACGATTCGGGGTCTCTGAACACTGAAGCTTTCTTT. Translated: CAHDSGSLNTEAFF. The genes are TRBV6-1 and TRBJ1-1; D gene unclear. Germline values: CDR1 MNHNS, CDR2 SASEGT. The V gene lost 11 bases and the J gene lost 0 bases, with 16 bases spanning the gap. CDR3 length: 14 residues.

The CDR3 DNA reads TGTGCCAGCAGTTCGGGACAGCTCGGGGGAGATGGCTACACCTTC. Protein product: CASSSGQLGGDGYTF. The chain is built from TRBV12-3 or TRBV12-4 and TRBJ1-2; 7 bases match TRBD1. The CDR3 length is 15 residues. The V and J ends lost 4 bases and 6 bases, in that order; junction bases with no gene match: 11.

The sample holds a few counts of this clonotype. The J gene is TRBJ1-2, the V gene TRBV6-2 or TRBV6-3; D is unclear. V shed 7 bases and J shed 0 bases, with 18 bases lying between them. Germline V CDR1 and CDR2: MNHEY, SVGEGT. CDR3 length: 16 residues. The CDR3 DNA reads TGTGCCAGCACCTACCTGACCGCGGCCGCTAACTATGGCTACACCTTC. This translates into CASTYLTAAANYGYTF.